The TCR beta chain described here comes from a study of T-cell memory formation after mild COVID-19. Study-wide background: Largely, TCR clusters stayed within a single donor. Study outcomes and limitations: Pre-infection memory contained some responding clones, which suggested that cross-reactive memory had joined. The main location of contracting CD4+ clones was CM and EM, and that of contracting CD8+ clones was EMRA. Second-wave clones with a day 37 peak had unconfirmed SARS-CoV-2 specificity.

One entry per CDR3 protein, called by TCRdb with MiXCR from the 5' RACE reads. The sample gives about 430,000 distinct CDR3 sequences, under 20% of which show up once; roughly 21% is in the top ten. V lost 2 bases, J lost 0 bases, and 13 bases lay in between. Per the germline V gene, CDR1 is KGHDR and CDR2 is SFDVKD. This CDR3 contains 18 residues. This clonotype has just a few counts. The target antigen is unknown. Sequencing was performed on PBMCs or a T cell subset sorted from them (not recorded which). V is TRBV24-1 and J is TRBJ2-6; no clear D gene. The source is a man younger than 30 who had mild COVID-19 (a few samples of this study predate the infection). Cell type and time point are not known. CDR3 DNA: TGTGCCACCAGTGATTACCATGGGTACAACTCTGGGGCCAACGTCCTGACTTTC. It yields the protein CATSDYHGYNSGANVLTF.